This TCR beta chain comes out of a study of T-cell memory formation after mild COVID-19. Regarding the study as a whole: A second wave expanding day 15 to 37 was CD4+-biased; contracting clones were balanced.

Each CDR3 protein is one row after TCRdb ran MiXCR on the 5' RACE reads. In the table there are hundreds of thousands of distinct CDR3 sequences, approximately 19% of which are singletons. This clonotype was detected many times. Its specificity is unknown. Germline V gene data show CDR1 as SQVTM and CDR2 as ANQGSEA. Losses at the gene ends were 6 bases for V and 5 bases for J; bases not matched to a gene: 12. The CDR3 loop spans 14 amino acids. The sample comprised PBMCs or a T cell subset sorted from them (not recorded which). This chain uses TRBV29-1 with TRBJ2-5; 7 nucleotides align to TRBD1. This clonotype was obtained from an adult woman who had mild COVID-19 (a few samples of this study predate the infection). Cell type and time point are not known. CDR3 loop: CSVPPTGRWETQYF. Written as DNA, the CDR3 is TGCAGCGTCCCTCCGACAGGGCGGTGGGAGACCCAGTACTTC.